Listed here are 23 T cell receptor beta chains from one sample, sequenced in a study of blood T cell repertoires in COVID-19. This table comes from immunoSEQ multiplex PCR, and its TCRdb copy is limited to in-frame clones, with some not included. The sample records 300,000 to 350,000 clones, about 91% being singletons. The sample was peripheral blood. The source of these receptors is a young man with COVID-19, enrolled during active disease.

V gene TRBV9 combines with J gene TRBJ1-1; no definite D call. Trimming pared 4 bases from V and 3 bases from J, leaving 4 bases between. CDR3 length equals 11 residues. Germline loops: CDR1 SGDLS, CDR2 YYNGEE. The CDR3 coding sequence is TGTGCCAGCAGCCCGGACACTGAAGCTTTCTTT. It encodes CASSPDTEAFF. The entire variable domain, with the rest obtained from reference TRBV9 and TRBJ1-1, is as follows: DSGVTQTPKHLITATGQRVTLRCSPRSGDLSVYWYQQSLDQGLQFLIQYYNGEERAKGNILERFSAQQFPDLHSELNLSSLELGDSALYFCASSPDTEAFFGQGTRLTVV.

The chain uses TRBV12-5 and TRBJ2-3; 7 nucleotides line up with TRBD1. Germline loops: CDR1 LGHNT, CDR2 FRNRAP. Unmatched junction bases numbered 2, after V lost 1 base and J lost 1 base. This CDR3 is built from 15 residues. The CDR3 here is CASGLATGGTDTQYF. The DNA of the CDR3 is TGTGCTAGTGGTTTGGCCACAGGGGGCACAGATACGCAGTATTTT.

V is TRBV11-3 and J is TRBJ2-1; tentatively, D is TRBD1 (5 bases). CDR1 is SGHNT, CDR2 YENEEA, per germline. This CDR3 comprises 13 residues. V lost 6 bases and J lost 8, with 14 bases in between. CDR3 in amino acids: CASSSGARDEQFF. The CDR3 DNA sequence: TGTGCCAGCAGTTCTGGGGCTAGGGATGAGCAGTTCTTC.

The chain recombines TRBV6-5 with TRBJ1-1; tentative D call: TRBD1 (5 bases). The length of the CDR3 is 13 residues. Trimming cost V 7 bases and J 2 bases, with 11 bases left between them. The V gene's germline CDR1 is MNHEY and CDR2 SVGAGI. The CDR3: CASTDIDNTEAFF. The CDR3 DNA reads TGTGCCAGCACGGACATAGATAACACTGAAGCTTTCTTT.

The genes are TRBV7-3 and TRBJ2-1, with 11 bases fitting TRBD2. Looked up from germline, CDR1 is SGHTA and CDR2 is FQGTGA. After removal of 0 bases from V and 6 bases from J, the junction contained 1 base not matched to a gene. The CDR3 runs to 15 residues. CDR3 sequence (DNA): TGTGCCAGCAGCTTAACTAGCGGGAGGGCCAATGAGCAGTTCTTC. This sequence encodes CASSLTSGRANEQFF. Complete variable domain (other parts from reference TRBV7-3 and TRBJ2-1): GAGVSQTPSNKVTEKGKYVELRCDPISGHTALYWYRQSLGQGPEFLIYFQGTGAADDSGLPNDRFFAVRPEGSVSTLKIQRTERGDSAVYLCASSLTSGRANEQFFGPGTRLTVL.

This clone was seen more than once but under ten times. This chain connects TRBV28 to TRBJ1-4; D may be TRBD1 (5 bases). Germline assignment: CDR1 MDHEN and CDR2 SYDVKM. Trimming removed 3 bases at V and 8 bases at J, with 16 bases between. The length of the CDR3 is 15 residues. The CDR3 sequence is CASSLPGGGKEKLFF. CDR3 nucleotide sequence: TGTGCCAGCAGTTTGCCCGGGGGAGGGAAAGAAAAACTGTTTTTT.

The rearrangement uses TRBV10-3 and TRBJ1-1; D is unclear. V lost 6 bases, J lost 1 base, and 6 bases lay in between. Germline V gives CDR1 ENHRY, CDR2 SYGVKD. This CDR3 has 12 amino acids. The CDR3 is CAIRTRNTEAFF. In DNA, the CDR3 is TGTGCCATCAGAACAAGGAACACTGAAGCTTTCTTT.

This chain joins TRBV30 and TRBJ2-2, with unresolved D. The germline gives CDR1 GTSNPN, CDR2 SVGIG (reference sequence). The CDR3 contains 12 residues. Trimming left V 8 bases short and J 10 bases short, with 17 bases between. CDR3 DNA: TGTGCCGCCCAGGTCCCGCTTCAGGAGCTGTTTTTT. Amino acid sequence: CAAQVPLQELFF.

This clone came up once. V and J are TRBV19 and TRBJ2-1; D unresolved. Germline-derived CDR1 and CDR2 are LNHDA and SQIVND (reference sequence). Between the trimmed V and J ends, which lost 5 bases and 8 bases, there was a span of 7 bases. The CDR3 is 11 amino acids. CDR3 residues: CASSLGHEQFF. DNA of the CDR3: TGTGCCAGTAGTCTGGGCCATGAGCAGTTCTTC.

The chain links TRBV18 to TRBJ2-1, with TRBD2 matching over 9 bases. The CDR3 consists of 16 residues. Germline CDR1 KGHSH, CDR2 LQKENI. Trimming at V came to 3 bases and at J to 3 bases, leaving 6 bases not matched to a gene. The chain's CDR3 is CASSPPGLANYNEQFF. CDR3 bases: TGTGCCAGCTCACCCCCGGGACTAGCAAACTACAATGAGCAGTTCTTC.

This clone was recorded once. The chain combines TRBV28 with TRBJ2-5; maybe TRBD1 (5 bases). This CDR3 contains 16 residues. In germline, CDR1 is MDHEN, CDR2 SYDVKM. V was shortened by 7 bases and J by 0 bases, with 18 bases between the two germline ends. The CDR3 DNA sequence: TGTGCCAGCACCCGCATGGGGCAGCCACACCAAGAGACCCAGTACTTC. This codes for CASTRMGQPHQETQYF.

This clone has a single count. This sequence joins TRBV14 and TRBJ2-3; D remains unclear. Trimming took 2 bases from V and 4 from J, leaving 10 bases between them. This CDR3 spans 14 amino acids. Germline V gene lookup returns CDR1 SGHDN and CDR2 FVKESK. Here the CDR3 DNA reads TGTGCCAGCAGCCAAAGGCTAGAGGCAGATACGCAGTATTTT. Protein sequence: CASSQRLEADTQYF.

This clone was observed once. This chain links TRBV9 with TRBJ2-3; D might be TRBD1 (6 bases). There are 17 residues in the CDR3. Germline values: CDR1 SGDLS, CDR2 YYNGEE. V was cut by 0 bases and J by 0 bases, with 14 bases left in between. This chain's CDR3 is CASSVGRTDYSTDTQYF. CDR3 sequence (DNA): TGTGCCAGCAGCGTAGGGAGGACAGACTATAGCACAGATACGCAGTATTTT.

The chain links TRBV18 to TRBJ2-3; TRBD2 aligns across 10 bases. J lost 2 bases, V lost 5 bases, and 13 bases had no gene match. Germline CDR1 reads KGHSH; CDR2 reads LQKENI. The CDR3 is made up of 18 amino acids. This CDR3 reads CASSSRAGLAGDTDTQYF. The CDR3 DNA is TGTGCCAGCTCATCCCGGGCGGGGCTAGCGGGAGACACAGATACGCAGTATTTT.

V gene TRBV29-1 combines with J gene TRBJ1-2, with 7 bases identical to TRBD1. The CDR3 loop spans 14 amino acids. Germline V gives CDR1 SQVTM, CDR2 ANQGSEA. V trimming: 6 bases; J trimming: 0 bases; junction bases outside the gene matches: 7. This CDR3 is CSVPLDRTNYGYTF. CDR3 DNA: TGCAGCGTCCCTCTGGACAGGACTAACTATGGCTACACCTTC.

In this sample, this clone turned up once. This chain uses TRBV4-2 with TRBJ2-7; 13 nucleotides line up with TRBD2. The V gene end was trimmed by 2 bases and the J gene end by 5 bases; junction bases not matched to a gene: 6. The length of the CDR3 is 16 residues. The germline V gene has CDR1 LGHNA and CDR2 YNFKEQ. This chain's CDR3 is CASSQTWTSGSNEQYF. In DNA form, the CDR3 reads TGTGCCAGCAGCCAAACCTGGACTAGCGGGAGTAACGAGCAGTACTTC.

The genes are TRBV24-1 and TRBJ2-3; D is uncertain. The CDR3 has 17 residues. Per germline, CDR1 KGHDR and CDR2 SFDVKD. The V and J ends lost 3 bases and 0 bases respectively, with 15 bases between them. The CDR3 coding sequence is TGTGCCACCAGTGATGAGAAAGTCCTTTCTAGCACAGATACGCAGTATTTT. It yields the protein CATSDEKVLSSTDTQYF.

The genes are TRBV6-5 and TRBJ1-3, with 7 bases matching TRBD1. CDR3 size: 14 residues. The V segment lost 5 bases and the J segment 9 bases; nucleotides outside the gene matches: 10. Germline V lookup: CDR1 MNHEY, CDR2 SVGAGI. The CDR3 nucleotides read TGTGCCAGCAGTCGACAGGGAGTGATCGGCACCATATATTTT. It translates to CASSRQGVIGTIYF.

This clone was seen only a few times. The chain is built from TRBV10-3 and TRBJ2-3; D perhaps matches TRBD2 (6 bases). Deletions cut 4 bases from V and 3 bases from J, with 8 bases between. CDR1 and CDR2 (germline): ENHRY, SYGVKD. This CDR3 spans 13 amino acids. For the CDR3, the DNA is TGTGCCATCAGTGTCGGGAGTACAGATACGCAGTATTTT. It translates to CAISVGSTDTQYF.

This clone was observed once. The chain employs TRBV7-9 and TRBJ2-3; the match to TRBD2 covers 10 bases. The trim removed 1 base at V and 2 bases at J, leaving 9 bases unmatched. The CDR3 runs to 18 residues. The germline V gene encodes CDR1 SEHNR and CDR2 FQNEAQ (reference sequence). This CDR3 is CASSLGPSGRRITDTQYF. The CDR3 coding sequence is TGTGCCAGCAGCTTAGGGCCTAGCGGGAGAAGGATCACAGATACGCAGTATTTT.

The chain carries TRBV11-1 and TRBJ1-1; D perhaps matches TRBD1 (6 bases). The length of the CDR3 is 14 residues. Germline assignment: CDR1 SGHAT and CDR2 FQDESV (reference sequence). V lost 5 bases and J lost 0, with 10 bases in between. The CDR3 reads CASSKDRLNTEAFF. In DNA, the CDR3 is TGTGCCAGCAGCAAGGACAGATTGAACACTGAAGCTTTCTTT.

The chain recombines TRBV18 with TRBJ2-2; TRBD1 might be the D (6 bases). Trimming removed 5 bases from V and 5 bases from J, with 9 bases in between. CDR3 length equals 13 residues. Germline CDR1 and CDR2: KGHSH and LQKENI. CDR3 nucleotides: TGTGCCAGCTCAGCTACAGGGACCGGGGAGCTGTTTTTT. This sequence encodes CASSATGTGELFF.

The chain uses TRBV5-6 and TRBJ1-2, with D tentatively TRBD1 (6 bases). The V end lost 4 bases, the J end lost 6 bases, and 10 bases lay between the germline ends. This CDR3 comprises 12 residues. CDR1 and CDR2 from the germline V gene are SGHDT and YYEEEE. The CDR3 region has the DNA TGTGCCAGCAGCCTCTGGACAGATGGCTACACCTTC. Translated, it gives CASSLWTDGYTF. The full variable domain, in which reference TRBV5-6 and TRBJ1-2 provide the parts outside the CDR3, is DAGVTQSPTHLIKTRGQQVTLRCSPKSGHDTVSWYQQALGQGPQFIFQYYEEEERQRGNFPDRFSGHQFPNYSSELNVNALLLGDSALYLCASSLWTDGYTFGSGTRLTVV.